Detailed here is one T cell receptor beta chain. Authors' methods: Estimation of nucleated cell counts relied on the amplification of reference gene primers. The assay was immunoSEQ multiplex PCR, and TCRdb's table has in-frame clones only and misses some. The V and J calls and clone size come from that table; D and trimming were worked out from the DNA. Among 150,000 to 200,000 clones, 88% were seen once, and the ten largest hold 4% to 5%. There are 13 residues in the CDR3. Trimming removed 1 base from V and 5 bases from J, with 8 bases in between. Per germline, CDR1 SGHVS and CDR2 FNYEAQ. The data derive from a study of blood T cell repertoires in COVID-19. In the study overall: The United States, Italy and Spain provided the acute and convalescent COVID-19 samples. The cDNA or gDNA used as material had been derived from T cells, B-cell-depleted T cells, or PBMCs.

This clonotype originated in a human donor in a cohort sampled during active COVID-19. Sequencing input: peripheral blood. This rearrangement joins TRBV7-6 to TRBJ1-1; weak D call: TRBD1 (5 bases). The CDR3 nucleotides read TGTGCCAGCAGCTTAGGGGGCAGGACTGAAGCTTTCTTT. Amino acids: CASSLGGRTEAFF.